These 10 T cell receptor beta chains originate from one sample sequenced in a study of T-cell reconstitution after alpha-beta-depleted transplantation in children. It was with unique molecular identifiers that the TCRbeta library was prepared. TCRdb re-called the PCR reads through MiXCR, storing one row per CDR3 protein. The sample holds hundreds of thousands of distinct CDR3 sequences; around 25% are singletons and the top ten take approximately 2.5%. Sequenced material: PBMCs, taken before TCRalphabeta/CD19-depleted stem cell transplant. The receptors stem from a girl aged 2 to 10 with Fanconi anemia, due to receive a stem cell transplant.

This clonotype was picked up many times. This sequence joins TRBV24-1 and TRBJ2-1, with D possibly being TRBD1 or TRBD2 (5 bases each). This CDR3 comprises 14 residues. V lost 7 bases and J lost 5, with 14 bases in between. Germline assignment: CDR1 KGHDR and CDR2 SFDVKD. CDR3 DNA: TGTGCCACCAGCCTTGGGGGTGACAACAATGAGCAGTTCTTC. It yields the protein CATSLGGDNNEQFF.

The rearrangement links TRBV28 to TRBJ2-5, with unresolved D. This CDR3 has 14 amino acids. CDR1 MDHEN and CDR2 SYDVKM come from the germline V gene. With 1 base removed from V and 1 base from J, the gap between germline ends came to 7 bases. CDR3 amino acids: CASSLFPSQETQYF. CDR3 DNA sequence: TGTGCCAGCAGTTTATTTCCGTCCCAAGAGACCCAGTACTTC.

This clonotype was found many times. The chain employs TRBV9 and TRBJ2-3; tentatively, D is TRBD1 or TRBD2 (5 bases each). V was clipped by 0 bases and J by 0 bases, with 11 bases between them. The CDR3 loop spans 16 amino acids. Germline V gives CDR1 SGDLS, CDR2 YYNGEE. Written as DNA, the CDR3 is TGTGCCAGCAGCGTAGATCGGGGCGCTAGCACAGATACGCAGTATTTT. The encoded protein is CASSVDRGASTDTQYF.

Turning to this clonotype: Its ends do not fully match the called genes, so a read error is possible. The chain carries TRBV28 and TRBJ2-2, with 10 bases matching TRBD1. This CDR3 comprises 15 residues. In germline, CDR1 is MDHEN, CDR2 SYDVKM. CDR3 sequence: CASTLGQGVPGELFF. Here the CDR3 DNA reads TGTGCCAGCACTTTAGGACAGGGGGTCCCCGGGGAGCTGTTTTTT. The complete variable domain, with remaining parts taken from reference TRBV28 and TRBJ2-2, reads DVKVTQSSRYLVKRTGEKVFLECVQDMDHENMFWYRQDPGLGLRLIYFSYDVKMKEKGDIPEGYSVSREKKERFSLILESASTNQTSMYLCASTLGQGVPGELFFGEGSRLTVL.

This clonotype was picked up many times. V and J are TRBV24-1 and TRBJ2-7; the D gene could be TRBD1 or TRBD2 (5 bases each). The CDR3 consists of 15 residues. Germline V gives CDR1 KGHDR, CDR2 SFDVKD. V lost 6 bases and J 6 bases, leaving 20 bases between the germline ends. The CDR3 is CATSSGATGIIEQYF. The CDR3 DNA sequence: TGTGCCACCAGTTCCGGGGCGACGGGGATTATCGAGCAGTACTTC.

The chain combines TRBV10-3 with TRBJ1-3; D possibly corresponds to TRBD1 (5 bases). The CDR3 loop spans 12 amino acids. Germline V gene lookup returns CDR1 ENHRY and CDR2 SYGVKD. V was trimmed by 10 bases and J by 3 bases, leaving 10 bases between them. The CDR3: CATWTYGNTIYF. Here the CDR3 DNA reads TGTGCCACCTGGACATATGGAAACACCATATATTTT.

The CDR3 DNA is TGTGCCAGCAGTGAACTGGGTTACGATCAGCCCCAGCATTTT. Translation: CASSELGYDQPQHF. This chain uses TRBV6-1 with TRBJ1-5; no reliable D call. Germline V gene data show CDR1 as MNHNS and CDR2 as SASEGT. The CDR3 runs 14 residues. V was cut by 2 bases and J by 5 bases, with 10 bases left in between.

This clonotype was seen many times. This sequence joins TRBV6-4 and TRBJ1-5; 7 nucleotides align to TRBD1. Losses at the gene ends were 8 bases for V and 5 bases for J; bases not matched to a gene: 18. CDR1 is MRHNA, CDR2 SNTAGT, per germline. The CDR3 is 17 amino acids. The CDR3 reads CASARGTAYFGDQPQHF. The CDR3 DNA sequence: TGTGCCAGCGCTAGGGGGACAGCTTATTTCGGGGATCAGCCCCAGCATTTT.

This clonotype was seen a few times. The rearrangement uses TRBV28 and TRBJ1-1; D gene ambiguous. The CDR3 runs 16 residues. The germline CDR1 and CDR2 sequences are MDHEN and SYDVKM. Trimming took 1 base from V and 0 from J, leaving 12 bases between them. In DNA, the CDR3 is TGTGCCAGCAGTTTATATGGCAGCCCCATGAACACTGAAGCTTTCTTT. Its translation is CASSLYGSPMNTEAFF.

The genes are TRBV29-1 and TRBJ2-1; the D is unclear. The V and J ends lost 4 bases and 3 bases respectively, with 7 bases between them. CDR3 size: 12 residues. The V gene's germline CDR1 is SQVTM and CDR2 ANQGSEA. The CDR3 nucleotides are TGCAGCGTTGCCTCTAGCTACAATGAGCAGTTCTTC. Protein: CSVASSYNEQFF.